This is a list of T cell receptor beta chains from one sample in a study of blood T cell repertoires in COVID-19. TCRdb keeps only in-frame clones here, not all; method: immunoSEQ multiplex PCR. The table includes some 400,000 clones, nearly 90% detected once. The sample comprised PBMCs or T cells enriched from blood (not recorded which). The receptors come from a woman aged 25 to 39 who had recovered from COVID-19. Each CDR3 is given with its conserved first and last residue. A D gene is named only where the DNA matches it firmly. For some rows the clone size is stated as once, few or many, or as a class when expanded; others skip it.

D gene: TRBD1
V gene: TRBV5-4
J gene: TRBJ1-4
clone size: NA
CDR3 protein: CASSQGQGAANEKLFF
CDR3 DNA: TGTGCCAGCAGCCAAGGACAGGGGGCTGCTAATGAAAAACTGTTTTTT

D gene: NA
V gene: TRBV5-7
J gene: TRBJ1-4
clone size: NA
CDR3 protein: CASSLDGQDEKLFF
CDR3 DNA: TGTGCCAGCAGCTTGGACGGTCAGGATGAAAAACTGTTTTTT

D gene: TRBD2
V gene: TRBV11-3
J gene: TRBJ2-5
clone size: NA
CDR3 protein: CASSLGIAGGRETQYF
CDR3 DNA: TGTGCCAGCAGCTTAGGAATAGCGGGGGGGCGAGAGACCCAGTACTTC

D gene: NA
V gene: TRBV6-5
J gene: TRBJ2-5
clone size: NA
CDR3 protein: CASARDNQGTQYF
CDR3 DNA: TGTGCCAGCGCTAGGGATAACCAGGGGACCCAGTACTTC

D gene: TRBD1
V gene: TRBV7-2
J gene: TRBJ2-7
clone size: NA
CDR3 protein: CASSSPTGGEQYF
CDR3 DNA: TGTGCCAGCAGCTCCCCGACAGGGGGCGAGCAGTACTTC

D gene: TRBD2
V gene: TRBV24-1
J gene: TRBJ2-3
clone size: NA
CDR3 protein: CATSDGAGGTDTQYF
CDR3 DNA: TGTGCCACCAGTGACGGAGCGGGAGGCACAGATACGCAGTATTTT

D gene: TRBD1
V gene: TRBV30
J gene: TRBJ1-5
clone size: NA
CDR3 protein: CAWGTGGEPQHF
CDR3 DNA: TGTGCCTGGGGGACAGGGGGGGAGCCCCAGCATTTT

D gene: TRBD1
V gene: TRBV12-3/TRBV12-4
J gene: TRBJ2-3
clone size: NA
CDR3 protein: CASRTDRKDTQYF
CDR3 DNA: TGTGCCAGCAGGACGGACAGGAAAGATACGCAGTATTTT

D gene: TRBD2
V gene: TRBV13
J gene: TRBJ2-7
clone size: NA
CDR3 protein: CASTASGEGPNTYEQYF
CDR3 DNA: TGTGCCAGCACGGCTAGCGGTGAGGGGCCAAATACCTACGAGCAGTACTTC

D gene: NA
V gene: TRBV7-9
J gene: TRBJ1-6
clone size: NA
CDR3 protein: CATSGHRRSYNSPLHF
CDR3 DNA: TGTGCCACCTCAGGACATCGCCGCTCCTATAATTCACCCCTCCACTTT

D gene: NA
V gene: TRBV5-1
J gene: TRBJ1-1
clone size: once
CDR3 protein: CASSAGQIREAFF
CDR3 DNA: TGCGCCAGCAGCGCAGGACAGATCCGTGAAGCTTTCTTT

D gene: NA
V gene: TRBV19
J gene: TRBJ2-2
clone size: NA
CDR3 protein: CASRLGSGNTGELFF
CDR3 DNA: TGTGCCAGCCGGCTGGGCAGTGGGAACACCGGGGAGCTGTTTTTT

D gene: NA
V gene: TRBV9
J gene: TRBJ2-2
clone size: NA
CDR3 protein: CASSVLGTGELFF
CDR3 DNA: TGTGCCAGCAGCGTACTAGGCACCGGGGAGCTGTTTTTT

D gene: NA
V gene: TRBV21-1
J gene: TRBJ2-7
clone size: NA
CDR3 protein: CASSKVDRTLYEQYF
CDR3 DNA: TGTGCCAGCAGCAAAGTTGACAGAACCCTATACGAGCAGTACTTC

D gene: NA
V gene: TRBV21-1
J gene: TRBJ1-1
clone size: NA
CDR3 protein: CASSKFQTGSKGRNTEAFF
CDR3 DNA: TGTGCCAGCAGCAAGTTTCAAACGGGGAGTAAAGGGAGAAACACTGAAGCTTTCTTT

D gene: NA
V gene: TRBV14
J gene: TRBJ2-7
clone size: NA
CDR3 protein: CASSQTQLAPQYF
CDR3 DNA: TGTGCCAGCAGCCAAACCCAACTAGCTCCGCAGTACTTC

D gene: NA
V gene: TRBV7-3
J gene: TRBJ1-2
clone size: NA
CDR3 protein: CASSSWTQGGYTF
CDR3 DNA: TGTGCCAGCAGCTCATGGACCCAGGGTGGCTACACCTTC

D gene: NA
V gene: TRBV6-5
J gene: TRBJ1-4
clone size: NA
CDR3 protein: CASSRATAFNEKLFF
CDR3 DNA: TGTGCCAGCAGCCGTGCGACAGCTTTTAATGAAAAACTGTTTTTT

D gene: TRBD2
V gene: TRBV27
J gene: TRBJ2-1
clone size: NA
CDR3 protein: CASSRTRIAGESYNEQFF
CDR3 DNA: TGTGCCAGCAGTCGCACCCGGATCGCGGGAGAGTCCTACAATGAGCAGTTCTTC

D gene: TRBD2
V gene: TRBV30
J gene: TRBJ2-1
clone size: NA
CDR3 protein: CAWNVWGGSYNEQFF
CDR3 DNA: TGTGCCTGGAATGTGTGGGGAGGGTCCTACAATGAGCAGTTCTTC

D gene: NA
V gene: TRBV24-1
J gene: TRBJ1-5
clone size: NA
CDR3 protein: CATSDSGALNQPQHF
CDR3 DNA: TGTGCCACCAGTGATTCAGGGGCACTAAATCAGCCCCAGCATTTT

D gene: TRBD1
V gene: TRBV5-6
J gene: TRBJ2-5
clone size: NA
CDR3 protein: CASSLRDRAVPLSETQYF
CDR3 DNA: TGTGCCAGCAGCTTGAGGGACAGGGCAGTACCGTTATCGGAGACCCAGTACTTC